The entry below gives a single T cell receptor (beta chain) sequence along with its context. These data come from a study of control samples from healthy donors and cancer patients. Repertoires were generated with immunoSEQ multiplex PCR, while TCRdb's copy carries only in-frame clones and drops some. Among some 120,000 clones listed, approximately 87% were seen once. Trimming removed 0 bases at V and 2 bases at J, with 8 bases between. Germline V gene sequence: CDR1 SGDLS, CDR2 YYNGEE. The CDR3 contains 14 residues. This receptor was obtained from a man in his 60s in good health. This chain links TRBV9 with TRBJ1-2, with D uncertain. Material: blood. The CDR3 DNA is TGTGCCAGCAGCGTAGGGGAGGGAAACTATGGCTACACCTTC. It translates to CASSVGEGNYGYTF. The whole variable domain, filled in from reference TRBV9 and TRBJ1-2, reads DSGVTQTPKHLITATGQRVTLRCSPRSGDLSVYWYQQSLDQGLQFLIQYYNGEERAKGNILERFSAQQFPDLHSELNLSSLELGDSALYFCASSVGEGNYGYTFGSGTRLTVV.